This is a list of T cell receptor beta chains from one sample in a study of beta chain features in type 1 diabetes. Clones were read by immunoSEQ multiplex PCR, and TCRdb kept only the in-frame ones, dropping some. Counted here are about 470,000 clones, about 32% occurring once; the ten biggest clones make up 0.05% to 0.07%. Input material: naive CD4+ T cells from blood. The receptor set was obtained from a man aged 18 to 30 in good health. Both conserved end residues are part of each CDR3. Each record gives: CDR3 length, D gene, clone size, V gene, J gene, CDR3 protein, CDR3 DNA. D genes are given only for firm matches. A clone size is listed for some rows: how often the clone was seen (once, few, many), or a class if it is expanded.

>13|-|-|TRBV15|TRBJ1-1
CATSSRGNTEAFF
TGTGCCACCAGCAGCAGAGGGAACACTGAAGCTTTCTTT
>15|TRBD1|-|TRBV5-1|TRBJ1-5
CASSLWTGANQPQHF
TGCGCCAGCAGCCTGTGGACAGGGGCCAATCAGCCCCAGCATTTT
>11|-|few|TRBV27|TRBJ2-1
CAYRAGNEQFF
TGTGCCTACCGAGCGGGCAATGAGCAGTTCTTC
>13|-|-|TRBV19|TRBJ1-1
CASSMNSNTEAFF
TGTGCCAGTAGTATGAACAGTAACACTGAAGCTTTCTTT
>12|TRBD1|-|TRBV7-2|TRBJ2-7
CASNRQGNEQYF
TGTGCCAGCAACCGACAGGGGAACGAGCAGTACTTC
>14|-|few|TRBV7-2|TRBJ1-1
CASSSRGLNTEAFF
TGTGCCAGCAGCTCCAGGGGTTTGAACACTGAAGCTTTCTTT
>12|-|-|TRBV6-5|TRBJ2-5
CASSGGSKTQYF
TGTGCCAGCAGCGGGGGAAGCAAGACCCAGTACTTC
>17|-|-|TRBV25-1|TRBJ2-7
CASPLGQNPRQSYEQYF
TGTGCCAGCCCCCTCGGACAAAATCCTAGGCAATCCTACGAGCAGTACTTC
>15|TRBD2|few|TRBV6-1|TRBJ2-1
CASSELAGGPGEQFF
TGTGCCAGCAGTGAACTAGCGGGAGGGCCAGGTGAGCAGTTCTTC
>14|-|few|TRBV10-3|TRBJ2-2
CAIRGQGSTGELFF
TGTGCCATCAGAGGGCAGGGGAGTACCGGGGAGCTGTTTTTT
>16|TRBD2|-|TRBV30|TRBJ2-7
CAWSVTRTSGRGEQYF
TGTGCCTGGAGTGTCACTCGGACTAGCGGGAGGGGCGAGCAGTACTTC
>15|-|few|TRBV7-3|TRBJ2-1
CASSFGRATYNEQFF
TGTGCCAGCAGCTTCGGGCGGGCAACCTACAATGAGCAGTTCTTC
>15|-|-|TRBV25-1|TRBJ1-1
CASSAHRGVNTEAFF
TGTGCCAGCAGTGCCCATCGGGGGGTGAACACTGAAGCTTTCTTT
>15|TRBD2|-|TRBV5-4|TRBJ2-1
CASSAGLAPRNEQFF
TGTGCCAGCAGCGCGGGACTAGCGCCCCGCAATGAGCAGTTCTTC
>14|-|-|TRBV30|TRBJ1-1
CAWIRWEASTGAFF
TGTGCCTGGATCCGCTGGGAAGCGTCGACCGGAGCTTTCTTT
>13|-|-|TRBV25-1|TRBJ1-1
CASSESYRDEAFF
TGTGCCAGCAGTGAATCTTACAGGGACGAAGCTTTCTTT
>12|-|few|TRBV7-9|TRBJ2-7
CASSSVVYEQYF
TGTGCCAGCAGCTCAGTGGTCTACGAGCAGTACTTC
>16|-|few|TRBV7-2|TRBJ2-5
CASSTGAGGLQETQYF
TGTGCCAGCAGCACAGGGGCGGGAGGCCTACAAGAGACCCAGTACTTC
>15|TRBD2|few|TRBV7-9|TRBJ2-7
CASSKTSGSSYEQYF
TGTGCCAGCAGCAAGACTAGCGGGAGCTCCTACGAGCAGTACTTC
>14|-|-|TRBV6-1|TRBJ2-7
CASSGRYTSYEQYF
TGTGCCAGCAGCGGCCGCTATACTTCTTACGAGCAGTACTTC
>14|TRBD1|-|TRBV18|TRBJ1-4
CASSDRDRHEKLFF
TGTGCCAGCTCAGACCGGGACAGACATGAAAAACTGTTTTTT
>13|-|-|TRBV7-2|TRBJ2-1
CASSLGLYNEQFF
TGTGCCAGCAGCCTGGGACTTTACAATGAGCAGTTCTTC
>12|-|-|TRBV27|TRBJ1-2
CASSQEGCGYTF
TGTGCCAGCAGTCAGGAGGGGTGTGGCTACACCTTC
>13|-|-|TRBV30|TRBJ1-1
CAWSTAFGTEAFF
TGTGCCTGGAGTACAGCCTTCGGGACTGAAGCTTTCTTT
>13|-|few|TRBV23-1|TRBJ1-2
CASHTLPYRGYTF
TGCGCCAGCCACACACTGCCCTACCGGGGCTACACCTTC
>14|-|few|TRBV30|TRBJ1-1
CAWSVGNMNTEAFF
TGTGCCTGGAGTGTCGGGAACATGAACACTGAAGCTTTCTTT
>17|TRBD2|-|TRBV7-2|TRBJ2-5
CASSLRLTSGIQETQYF
TGTGCCAGCAGCTTAAGGCTTACTAGCGGGATCCAAGAGACCCAGTACTTC
>14|-|few|TRBV30|TRBJ1-1
CAWKLTGGGTEAFF
TGTGCCTGGAAGCTCACAGGAGGAGGCACTGAAGCTTTCTTT
>16|TRBD2|few|TRBV5-1|TRBJ2-7
CASSPIGLAGGYEQYF
TGCGCCAGCAGCCCGATTGGACTAGCGGGAGGCTACGAGCAGTACTTC
>12|-|-|TRBV19|TRBJ2-1
CASSGVHNEQFF
TGTGCCAGTAGCGGGGTTCACAATGAGCAGTTCTTC
>14|TRBD2|once|TRBV5-1|TRBJ2-7
CASSISGSSYEQYF
TGCGCCAGCAGCATAAGCGGGAGCTCCTACGAGCAGTACTTC
>15|-|once|TRBV4-2|TRBJ1-4
CASSLGGGAGEKLFF
TGTGCCAGCAGCCTGGGTGGCGGGGCGGGAGAAAAACTGTTTTTT
>16|-|few|TRBV11-1|TRBJ1-1
CASSLDGSGYDTEAFF
TGTGCCAGCAGCTTAGACGGCAGCGGGTATGACACTGAAGCTTTCTTT
>13|TRBD1|-|TRBV27|TRBJ2-7
CASSLDRGGEQYF
TGTGCCAGCAGTTTGGACAGGGGAGGCGAGCAGTACTTC
>15|-|-|TRBV30|TRBJ2-3
CAWSVRGRLTDTQYF
TGTGCCTGGAGTGTACGAGGGAGATTGACAGATACGCAGTATTTT
>13|-|-|TRBV2|TRBJ2-7
CASSEGRNYEQYF
TGTGCCAGCAGTGAGGGGAGGAATTACGAGCAGTACTTC
>15|-|-|TRBV7-2|TRBJ2-7
CASSPPGGMSYEQYF
TGTGCCAGCAGCCCTCCCGGTGGGATGTCCTACGAGCAGTACTTC
>12|-|-|TRBV30|TRBJ1-1
CACYPRATEAFF
TGTGCCTGTTATCCCCGGGCGACTGAAGCTTTCTTT
>12|-|-|TRBV28|TRBJ1-1
CATEIPYTEAFF
TGTGCCACAGAAATTCCATACACTGAAGCTTTCTTT
>15|-|-|TRBV2|TRBJ2-5
CASSEVRGVGETQYF
TGTGCCAGCAGTGAAGTGCGGGGAGTCGGAGAGACCCAGTACTTC
>14|-|-|TRBV7-2|TRBJ1-2
CASSLEGLNYGYTF
TGTGCCAGCAGCTTAGAGGGCCTCAACTATGGCTACACCTTC
>17|TRBD1|-|TRBV23-1|TRBJ1-4
CASSHAGQTATNEKLFF
TGCGCCAGCAGTCACGCGGGACAGACAGCAACTAATGAAAAACTGTTTTTT
>13|-|-|TRBV30|TRBJ1-5
CAWSAGTNQPQHF
TGTGCCTGGAGTGCGGGCACAAATCAGCCCCAGCATTTT
>13|-|-|TRBV10-3|TRBJ2-7
CATATGSSYEQYF
TGTGCCACAGCGACAGGCAGCTCCTACGAGCAGTACTTC
>15|TRBD2|-|TRBV15|TRBJ2-3
CATSPGGRVADTQYF
TGTGCCACCAGCCCAGGCGGGAGGGTAGCAGATACGCAGTATTTT